This is a list of T cell receptor beta chains from one sample in a study of shared clonotypes between healthy human individuals. The assay was immunoSEQ multiplex PCR, and TCRdb's table has in-frame clones only and misses some. The sample holds some 2,100,000 clones, about 93% seen once. The material sequenced was naive CD8+ T cells from PBMCs. These receptors were obtained from a man in his late teens or twenties in good health. Some clones in this sample may be carry-over from other donors' samples. Each CDR3 is given with its conserved first and last residue. The D gene is left open where the match is weak. Clone size is stated in some rows and not others, as once, few, many or a class when expanded.

J: TRBJ1-2; D: -; length: 14; size: -; V: TRBV5-6; DNA: TGTGCCAGCAGCTTGGTTCCAGCTAACTATGGCTACACCTTC; CDR3: CASSLVPANYGYTF
J: TRBJ1-2; D: -; length: 13; size: -; V: TRBV27; DNA: TGTGCCAGCAGTCCCAGTGTAAACTATGGCTACACCTTC; CDR3: CASSPSVNYGYTF
J: TRBJ1-3; D: -; length: 14; size: -; V: TRBV29-1; DNA: TGCAGCGTTGATGGGGACTCCGGGGGAAACACCATATATTTT; CDR3: CSVDGDSGGNTIYF
J: TRBJ2-7; D: TRBD1; length: 14; size: -; V: TRBV10-3; DNA: TGTGCCATCAGGCCTCAGGGGGCGCGGGGCGAGCAGTACTTC; CDR3: CAIRPQGARGEQYF
J: TRBJ2-3; D: -; length: 15; size: -; V: TRBV6-4; DNA: TGTGCCAGCAGGGACGTTCCCCTTAGCACAGATACGCAGTATTTT; CDR3: CASRDVPLSTDTQYF
J: TRBJ2-5; D: -; length: 13; size: -; V: TRBV28; DNA: TGTGCCAGCACCCTCGGGTCTCAAGAGACCCAGTACTTC; CDR3: CASTLGSQETQYF
J: TRBJ2-1; D: TRBD1; length: 15; size: -; V: TRBV7-2; DNA: TGTGCCAGCAGCTTTTTGAGGGGGCTCTACAATGAGCAGTTCTTC; CDR3: CASSFLRGLYNEQFF
J: TRBJ1-1; D: -; length: 16; size: -; V: TRBV4-1; DNA: TGCGCCAGCAGCCAAGCTCTCGGGGATGAGGACACTGAAGCTTTCTTT; CDR3: CASSQALGDEDTEAFF
J: TRBJ1-2; D: -; length: 15; size: few; V: TRBV6-6; DNA: TGTGCCAGCAGCCGAACCCCGTCTACGTCCTATGGCTACACCTTC; CDR3: CASSRTPSTSYGYTF
J: TRBJ2-7; D: -; length: 13; size: -; V: TRBV19; DNA: TGTGCCAGTAGCGGACAAGGACCCTACGAGCAGTACTTC; CDR3: CASSGQGPYEQYF